Listed below are T cell receptor beta chains from one sample, sequenced in a study of T-cell reconstitution after alpha-beta-depleted transplantation in children. One entry per CDR3 protein results from TCRdb running MiXCR on the PCR reads. Among 75,000 to 90,000 distinct CDR3 sequences listed, 11% to 15% were seen once. Sequenced here: PBMCs, mostly from graft donor cells, sampled 180 days after TCRalphabeta/CD19-depleted stem cell transplant. Source of these receptors: a male patient between 2 and 10 years old who had a stem cell transplant for acute lymphoblastic leukemia, so the T cells may come from the graft donor. The CDR3 runs from the conserved cysteine through the conserved F or W. D genes are given only for firm matches. Size is omitted from some rows. Given values are once, few, many or a class for expanded clones.

clone size	J gene	D gene	V gene	CDR3 DNA	CDR3 protein
-	TRBJ2-1	-	TRBV7-3	TGTGCCAGCAGCTTAACGGGGGACAATGAGCAGTTCTTC	CASSLTGDNEQFF
-	TRBJ1-6	-	TRBV7-6	TGTGCCAGCAGCTCAGGTGTTCGTGGTTCACCCCTCCACTTT	CASSSGVRGSPLHF
few	TRBJ2-3	-	TRBV6-2/TRBV6-3	TGTGCCAGCAGTTCTGGTAGCACAGATACGCAGTATTTT	CASSSGSTDTQYF
-	TRBJ2-5	-	TRBV27	TGTGCCAGCAGTTCATCCCGAGGGGGGCACGGGACCCAGTACTTC	CASSSSRGGHGTQYF
-	TRBJ2-7	-	TRBV7-2	TGTGCCAGCAGCTCCTTTACCGAGCAGTACTTC	CASSSFTEQYF
-	TRBJ2-3	-	TRBV11-2	TGTGCCAGCAGCTTATCCAGGATCCCAACCTTTACAGATACGCAGTATTTT	CASSLSRIPTFTDTQYF
-	TRBJ2-2	TRBD1	TRBV28	TGTGCCAGCAGTCCCCCCGGGACAGGGAACACCGGGGACCTGTTTTTT	CASSPPGTGNTGDLFF
few	TRBJ2-6	-	TRBV28	TGTGCCAGCAGTTTGGTAGGCCTTGCCTCTGAGGCCAACGTCCTGACTTTC	CASSLVGLASEANVLTF
-	TRBJ2-7	-	TRBV7-9	TGTGCCAGCAGCCCCCGGGACGCGCCCTACGAGCAGTACTTC	CASSPRDAPYEQYF
many	TRBJ2-1	TRBD2	TRBV6-2/TRBV6-3	TGTGCCAGCAGTCCCGGGACTAGCCACTACAATGAGCAGTTCTTC	CASSPGTSHYNEQFF
few	TRBJ2-3	-	TRBV5-1	TGCGCTACCGGGACATTGTTTAGCACAGATACGCAGTATTTT	CATGTLFSTDTQYF
many	TRBJ2-7	TRBD2	TRBV7-9	TGTGCCAGCAGCTTAAAGCTAGCGGGGGGCGAGCAGTACTTC	CASSLKLAGGEQYF
few	TRBJ2-1	TRBD2	TRBV20-1	TGCAGTGCCCCCCTTAGCGGGGCCAGCTCCTACAATGAGCAGTTCTTC	CSAPLSGASSYNEQFF
large	TRBJ2-1	TRBD2	TRBV28	TGTGCCAGCAGTTTCCTAGCGGGCGACAATGAGCAGTTCTTC	CASSFLAGDNEQFF
-	TRBJ2-1	TRBD1	TRBV27	TGTGCCAGCAGTTTATTGGGACAGGGTCCCAATGAGCAGTTCTTC	CASSLLGQGPNEQFF
many	TRBJ2-4	-	TRBV7-8	TGTGCCAGCAGCCGGCGTCCTAAGAGTCTAGCCAAAAACATTCAGTACTTC	CASSRRPKSLAKNIQYF
-	TRBJ2-5	-	TRBV4-3	TGCGCCAGCAGCCAAGGGGCCTCCTCGACCCAGTACTTC	CASSQGASSTQYF
-	TRBJ2-7	TRBD2	TRBV7-2	TGTGCCAGCAGCTTAGCGGCGGGACTAGCGGGGGGGGGCTACGAGCAGTACTTC	CASSLAAGLAGGGYEQYF
few	TRBJ2-1	TRBD2	TRBV25-1	TGTGCCAGCAGTCCAGCGGGGGCCCGGATTGAGCAGTTCTTC	CASSPAGARIEQFF
medium-sized	TRBJ2-3	-	TRBV7-6	TGTGCCAGCAGCTTAGGTTTTGGCACAGATACGCAGTATTTT	CASSLGFGTDTQYF
few	TRBJ2-3	TRBD2	TRBV3-1	TGTGCCAGCAGCCTCAGTTACGGGGGGGCCCGCACAGATACGCAGTATTTT	CASSLSYGGARTDTQYF
-	TRBJ2-2	TRBD1	TRBV6-1	TGTGCCAGCAGATCGCCATGGGCAGGGGGCCGCACCGGGGAGCTGTTTTTT	CASRSPWAGGRTGELFF
few	TRBJ2-7	TRBD1	TRBV20-1	TGCAGTGCTAGAGCCTTAAGAGGGGGCCGGAACGAGCAGTACTTC	CSARALRGGRNEQYF
-	TRBJ2-4	TRBD1	TRBV5-1	TGCGCCAGCAGCCTATGGACAGGGGAAAACATTCAGTACTTC	CASSLWTGENIQYF
-	TRBJ2-7	TRBD2	TRBV4-3	TGCGCCAGCAGCCCCGCGGGGGGAGGCTTCTACGAGCAGTACTTC	CASSPAGGGFYEQYF
few	TRBJ2-7	TRBD2	TRBV4-3	TGCGCCAGCAGCCAAGATTTTCGGGGGGTGGGATTCGAGCAGTACTTC	CASSQDFRGVGFEQYF
few	TRBJ2-3	TRBD2	TRBV30	TGTGCCTGGAGCACAGGCGGGGGGGCAGATACGCAGTATTTT	CAWSTGGGADTQYF
medium-sized	TRBJ1-1	-	TRBV4-3	TGCGCCAGCAGCCAAGAAGCCTTCTCGAACACTGAAGCTTTCTTT	CASSQEAFSNTEAFF
-	TRBJ1-1	TRBD1	TRBV7-9	TGTGCCAGCAGCTTAGCCAGGACAGGCGAAGCTTTCTTT	CASSLARTGEAFF
-	TRBJ2-3	TRBD2	TRBV4-3	TGCGCCAGCAGCCAAGCCCCAGCGGGAGGCACTAGAGATACGCAGTATTTT	CASSQAPAGGTRDTQYF
few	TRBJ2-7	-	TRBV28	TGTGCCACCTTACCTGGGGTTCCGTCCTACGAGCAGTACTTC	CATLPGVPSYEQYF
-	TRBJ2-7	-	TRBV5-1	TGCGCCAGCAGCTTGTTAGGGGGACGCTCCTACGAGCAGTACTTC	CASSLLGGRSYEQYF
few	TRBJ2-7	-	TRBV5-1	TGCGCCAGCAGCTTGCTTCAGGGCTACGAGCAGTACTTC	CASSLLQGYEQYF
few	TRBJ2-5	TRBD1	TRBV3-1	TGTGCCTCCAGCCAAACAAAGGGGGGGACAGGGGGCACAGAGACCCAGTACTTC	CASSQTKGGTGGTETQYF
-	TRBJ2-7	-	TRBV7-2	TGTGCCAGCAGCTTCGATCCCATATACTACGAGCAGTACTTC	CASSFDPIYYEQYF
few	TRBJ1-1	-	TRBV6-2/TRBV6-3	TGTGCCAGCAGTGCCAGGGAGGGGAACACTGAAGCTTTCTTT	CASSAREGNTEAFF
few	TRBJ1-2	-	TRBV3-1	TGTGCCAGCAGCCAAGAAAAGCAGGGTGGCTACACCTTC	CASSQEKQGGYTF
-	TRBJ2-7	TRBD2	TRBV5-6	TGTGCCAGCAGCCGGGGGGGGAGTCGCAACGAGCAGTACTTC	CASSRGGSRNEQYF
few	TRBJ2-4	TRBD2	TRBV10-2	TGCGCCACCAAAGAGTCGGGACTAGCGGGAGGGCCGGCCAAAAACATTCAGTACTTC	CATKESGLAGGPAKNIQYF
medium-sized	TRBJ2-2	-	TRBV5-1	TGCGCCAGCAGCTTGGAGCCTGGGGGCAACACCGGGGAGCTGTTTTTT	CASSLEPGGNTGELFF
many	TRBJ1-3	-	TRBV27	TGTGCCAGCAGTAGGGGCGCGGGAAACACCATATATTTT	CASSRGAGNTIYF
few	TRBJ2-3	-	TRBV27	TGTGCCAGCAGTTATACTAGGTCTAGCACAGATACGCAGTATTTT	CASSYTRSSTDTQYF
-	TRBJ2-7	-	TRBV7-6	TGTGCCAGCAGCTTAGCGGGCTACGCCTACGAGCAGTACTTC	CASSLAGYAYEQYF
few	TRBJ2-2	-	TRBV19	TGTGCCAGTAGTACTATCATGAACACCGGGGAGCTGTTTTTT	CASSTIMNTGELFF
-	TRBJ2-1	TRBD2	TRBV20-1	TGCAGTGCGCCGAAGGGGAAGCGGGACTACAATGAGCAGTTCTTC	CSAPKGKRDYNEQFF
few	TRBJ2-3	-	TRBV28	TGTGCCAGCAGTCCTCCCGGGATAAAGCAAGATACGCAGTATTTT	CASSPPGIKQDTQYF
-	TRBJ2-7	TRBD1	TRBV4-2	TGTGCCAGCAGCCGGTACAGGGACAGCTACGAGCAGTACTTC	CASSRYRDSYEQYF
-	TRBJ1-2	-	TRBV7-2	TGTGCCAGCAGCTTAAGGGGAGGGGAAGATGGCTACACCTTC	CASSLRGGEDGYTF
-	TRBJ2-1	-	TRBV25-1	TGTGCCAGCGGCCTATTGGGGGGGGGCCAGGATGAGCAGTTCTTC	CASGLLGGGQDEQFF
few	TRBJ2-1	-	TRBV7-9	TGTGCCAGCAGCTTAGACCAAAGTTCCTACAATGAGCAGTTCTTC	CASSLDQSSYNEQFF